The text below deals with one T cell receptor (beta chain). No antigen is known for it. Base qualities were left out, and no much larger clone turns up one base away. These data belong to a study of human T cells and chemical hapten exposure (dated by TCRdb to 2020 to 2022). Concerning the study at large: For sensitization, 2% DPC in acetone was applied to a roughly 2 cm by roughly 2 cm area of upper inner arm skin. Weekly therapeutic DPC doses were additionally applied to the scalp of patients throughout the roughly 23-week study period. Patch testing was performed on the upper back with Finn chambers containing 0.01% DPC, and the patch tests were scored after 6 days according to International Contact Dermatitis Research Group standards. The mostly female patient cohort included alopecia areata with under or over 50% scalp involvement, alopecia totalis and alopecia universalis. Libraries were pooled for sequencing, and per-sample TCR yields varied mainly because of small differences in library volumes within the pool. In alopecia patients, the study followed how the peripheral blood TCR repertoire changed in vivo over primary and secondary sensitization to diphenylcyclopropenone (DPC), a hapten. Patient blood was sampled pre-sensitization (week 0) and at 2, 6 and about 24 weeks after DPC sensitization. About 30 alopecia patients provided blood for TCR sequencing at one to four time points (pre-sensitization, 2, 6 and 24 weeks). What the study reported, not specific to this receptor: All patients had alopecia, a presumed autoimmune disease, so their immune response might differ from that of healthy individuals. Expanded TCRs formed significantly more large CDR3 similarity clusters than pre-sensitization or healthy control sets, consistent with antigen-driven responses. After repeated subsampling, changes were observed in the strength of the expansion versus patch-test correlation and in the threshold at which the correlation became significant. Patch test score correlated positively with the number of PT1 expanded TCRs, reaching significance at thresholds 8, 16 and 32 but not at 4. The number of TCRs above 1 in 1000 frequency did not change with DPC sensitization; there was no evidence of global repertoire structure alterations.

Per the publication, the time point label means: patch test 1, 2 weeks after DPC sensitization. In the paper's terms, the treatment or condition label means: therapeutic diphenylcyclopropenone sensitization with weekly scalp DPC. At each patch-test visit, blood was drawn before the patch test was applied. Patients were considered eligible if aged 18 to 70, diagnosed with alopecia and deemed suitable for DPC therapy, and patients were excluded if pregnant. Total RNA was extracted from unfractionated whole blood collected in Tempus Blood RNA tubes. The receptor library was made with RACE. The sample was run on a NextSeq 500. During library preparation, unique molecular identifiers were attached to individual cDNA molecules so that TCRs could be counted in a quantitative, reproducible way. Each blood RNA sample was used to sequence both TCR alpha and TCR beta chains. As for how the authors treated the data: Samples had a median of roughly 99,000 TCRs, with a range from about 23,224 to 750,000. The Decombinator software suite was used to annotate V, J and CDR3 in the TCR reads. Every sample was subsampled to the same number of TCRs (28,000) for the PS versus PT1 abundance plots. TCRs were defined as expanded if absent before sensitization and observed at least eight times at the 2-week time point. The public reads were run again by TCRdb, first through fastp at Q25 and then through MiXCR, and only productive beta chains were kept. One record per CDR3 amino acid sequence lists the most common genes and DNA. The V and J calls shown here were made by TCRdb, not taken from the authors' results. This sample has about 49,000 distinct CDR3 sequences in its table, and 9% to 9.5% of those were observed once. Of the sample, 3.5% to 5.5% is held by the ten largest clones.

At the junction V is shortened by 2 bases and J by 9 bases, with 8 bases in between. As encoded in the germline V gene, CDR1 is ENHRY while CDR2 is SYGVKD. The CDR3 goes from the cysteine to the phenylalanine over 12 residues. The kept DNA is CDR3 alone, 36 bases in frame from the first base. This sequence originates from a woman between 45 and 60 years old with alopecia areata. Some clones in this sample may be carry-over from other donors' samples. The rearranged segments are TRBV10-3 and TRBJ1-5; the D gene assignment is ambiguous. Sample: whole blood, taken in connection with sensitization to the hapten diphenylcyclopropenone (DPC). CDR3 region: CAISEPGTPQHF. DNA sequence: TGTGCCATCAGTGAGCCTGGAACGCCCCAGCATTTT.